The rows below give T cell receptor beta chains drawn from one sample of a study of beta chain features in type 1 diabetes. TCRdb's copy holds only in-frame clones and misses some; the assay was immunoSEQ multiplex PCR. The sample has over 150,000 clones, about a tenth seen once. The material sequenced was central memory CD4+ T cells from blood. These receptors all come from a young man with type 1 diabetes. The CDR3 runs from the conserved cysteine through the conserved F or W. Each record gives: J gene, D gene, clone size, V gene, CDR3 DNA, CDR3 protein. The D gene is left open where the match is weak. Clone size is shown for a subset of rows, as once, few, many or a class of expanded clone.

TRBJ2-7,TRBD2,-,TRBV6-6,TGTGCCAGCAGTCGGACTAGTGACGAGCAGTACTTC,CASSRTSDEQYF
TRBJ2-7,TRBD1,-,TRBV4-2,TGTGCCAGCACCTTAAGTCCCGGGACAGAGTACGAGCAGTACTTC,CASTLSPGTEYEQYF
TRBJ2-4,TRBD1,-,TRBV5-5,TGTGCCAGCAGCTTGACTCCGGGACAGGGTACCATTCAGTACTTC,CASSLTPGQGTIQYF
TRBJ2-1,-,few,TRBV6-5,TGTGCCAGCCGAAGCGGTAACGGGGATGAGCAGTTCTTC,CASRSGNGDEQFF
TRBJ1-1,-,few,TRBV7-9,TGTGCCAGCAGCTTAGGGGTCCTTCGGGACACTGAAGCTTTCTTT,CASSLGVLRDTEAFF
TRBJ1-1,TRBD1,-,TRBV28,TGTGCCAGCAGTTTAGGGGGACAGCCCTTGGGAGCTTTCTTT,CASSLGGQPLGAFF
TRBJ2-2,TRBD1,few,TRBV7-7,TGTGCCAGCAGCCCAACAGGGGTCACCGGGGAGCTGTTTTTT,CASSPTGVTGELFF
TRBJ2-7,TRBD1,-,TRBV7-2,TGTGCCAGCAGCTTTTCCGGGACAGGGTCCTACGAGCAGTACTTC,CASSFSGTGSYEQYF
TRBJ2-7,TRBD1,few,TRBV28,TGTGCCAGCAGCTGGTGGGGGACAGGGACCGTGGAGCAGTACTTC,CASSWWGTGTVEQYF
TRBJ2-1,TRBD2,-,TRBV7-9,TGTGCCAGCAGCTTTCTAGCGGGGATTGTCTACAATGAGCAGTTCTTC,CASSFLAGIVYNEQFF
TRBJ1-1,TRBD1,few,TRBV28,TGTGCCAGCAGTTTTCCCAAGGGGGCCACTGAAGCTTTCTTT,CASSFPKGATEAFF
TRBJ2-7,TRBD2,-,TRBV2,TGTGCCAGCAAAGGGACTAGCGGGAGTTTGTCGGTAAGCGAGCAGTACTTC,CASKGTSGSLSVSEQYF
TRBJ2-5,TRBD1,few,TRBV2,TGTGCCAGCAGCGAGGAAGTACAGGGGGCAGGTTTGGAGACCCAGTACTTC,CASSEEVQGAGLETQYF
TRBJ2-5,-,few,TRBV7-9,TGTGCCAGCAGCTTCACTACGGGGACCCAGTACTTC,CASSFTTGTQYF
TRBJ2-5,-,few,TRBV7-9,TGTGCCAGCAGCTTAATCTCCGGCGGGACCCAGTACTTC,CASSLISGGTQYF
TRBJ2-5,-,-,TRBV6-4,TGTGCCAGCAGTGAGAGGCAAGAGACCCAGTACTTC,CASSERQETQYF
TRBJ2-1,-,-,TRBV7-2,TGTGCCAGCAGCTTAGATTCGTCGGGCAGGGCGGATAACAATGAGCAGTTCTTC,CASSLDSSGRADNNEQFF
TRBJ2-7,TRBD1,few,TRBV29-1,TGCAGCGTCCGTAAGACAGGGGGCTACGAGCAGTACTTC,CSVRKTGGYEQYF
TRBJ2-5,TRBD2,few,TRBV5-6,TGTGCCAGCAGCTTACTCGGGTCGGGAGGGATAGAGACCCAGTACTTC,CASSLLGSGGIETQYF
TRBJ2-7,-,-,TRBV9,TGTGCCAGCAGCGTCGACTGGGGCGGGGCCTACGAGCAGTACTTC,CASSVDWGGAYEQYF
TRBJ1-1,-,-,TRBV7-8,TGTGCCAGCAGCTTAAGGCTAGGGGTAGACACTGAAGCTTTCTTT,CASSLRLGVDTEAFF
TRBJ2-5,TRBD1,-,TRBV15,TGTGCCACCTTGGACAGGGGGACCTTCAAAGAGACCCAGTACTTC,CATLDRGTFKETQYF
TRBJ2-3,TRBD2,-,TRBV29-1,TGCAGCGTTCGGACTAGCGCGGGCACAGATACGCAGTATTTT,CSVRTSAGTDTQYF
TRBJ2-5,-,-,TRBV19,TGTGCCAGTGGGGCCGGATGGGAGACCCAGTACTTC,CASGAGWETQYF
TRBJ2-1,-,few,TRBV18,TGTGCCAGCTCACCAAACAGCTATGAGCAGTTCTTC,CASSPNSYEQFF
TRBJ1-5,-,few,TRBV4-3,TGCGCCAGCAGCCTTAAGTGGGGGACTCCGAATCAGCCCCAGCATTTT,CASSLKWGTPNQPQHF
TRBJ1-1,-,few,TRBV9,TGTGCCAGCAGCGTAGGTGAGGGCTCGAACACTGAAGCTTTCTTT,CASSVGEGSNTEAFF
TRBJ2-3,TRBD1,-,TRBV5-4,TGTGCCAGCAGACAGGGGGCGGACCGCACAGATACGCAGTATTTT,CASRQGADRTDTQYF
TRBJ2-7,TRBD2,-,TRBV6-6,TGTGCCAGCAGTTACCTTCTAGCGGCTTCGCGCTACGAGCAGTACTTC,CASSYLLAASRYEQYF
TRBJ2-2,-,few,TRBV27,TGTGCCAGCACCCGCTTTGGGGGCGGGAGCGGGGAGCTGTTTTTT,CASTRFGGGSGELFF
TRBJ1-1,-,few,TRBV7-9,TGTGCCAGCAGCTTCGCAGGAGGGAACACTGAAGCTTTCTTT,CASSFAGGNTEAFF
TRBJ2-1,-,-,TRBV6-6,TGTGCCAGCAGTTACGACGCGGGAACCACCTACAATGAGCAGTTCTTC,CASSYDAGTTYNEQFF
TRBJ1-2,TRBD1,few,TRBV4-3,TGCGCCAGCAGCCCGGACAGGGGTAAGGGAGCTAACTATGGCTACACCTTC,CASSPDRGKGANYGYTF
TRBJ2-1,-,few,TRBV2,TGTGCCAGCGCCCTCCGGGAGCAGTTCTTC,CASALREQFF
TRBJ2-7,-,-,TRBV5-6,TGTGCCAGCAGCTCGAGAGCGTTGTCCTACGAGCAGTACTTC,CASSSRALSYEQYF
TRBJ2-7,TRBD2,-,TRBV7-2,TGTGCCAGCAGCCGGAAACTAGTTAGCGGGAGCTCCTACGAGCAGTACTTC,CASSRKLVSGSSYEQYF
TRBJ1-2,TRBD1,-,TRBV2,TGTGCCAGCACTACCCGCGGGACAGGGGCTGGCTACACCTTC,CASTTRGTGAGYTF
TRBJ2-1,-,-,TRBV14,TGTGCCAGCAGCCAAGATCGTGTCAACAGGGAGTTGAATGAGCAGTTCTTC,CASSQDRVNRELNEQFF
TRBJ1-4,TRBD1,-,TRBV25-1,TGTGCCAGCAGTGAACCCGGGGGACAGCTTGAAAAACTGTTTTTT,CASSEPGGQLEKLFF
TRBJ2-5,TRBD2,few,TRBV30,TGTGCCTGGAGTCGCGGGAGGATGAAGACCCAGTACTTC,CAWSRGRMKTQYF
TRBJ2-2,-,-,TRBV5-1,TGCGCCAGCAGCCCACAGGGGGCATGGACTAGCGGGAACACCGGGGAGCTGTTTTTT,CASSPQGAWTSGNTGELFF
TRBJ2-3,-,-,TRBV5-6,TGTGCCAGCAGCTTGGTGAGCGGTGCCACAGATACGCAGTATTTT,CASSLVSGATDTQYF
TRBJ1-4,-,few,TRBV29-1,TGCAGCGGTCAGACAGTGAATGAAAAACTGTTTTTT,CSGQTVNEKLFF
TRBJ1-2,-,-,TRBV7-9,TGTGCCAGCAGCTTATGGGGGGGCGGCTACACCTTC,CASSLWGGGYTF
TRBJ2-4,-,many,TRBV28,TGTGCCAGCAGGAAAGAGCTAAGCCAGGGTAACATTCAGTACTTC,CASRKELSQGNIQYF
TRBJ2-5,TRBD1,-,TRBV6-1,TGTGCCAGCAGTGGGTGGACAGGGGAGACCCAGTACTTC,CASSGWTGETQYF
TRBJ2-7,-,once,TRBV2,TGTGCCAGCACCACTAGTTCCTACGAGCAGTACTTC,CASTTSSYEQYF
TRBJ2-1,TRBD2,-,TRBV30,TGTGGGCTTAGGTTTTGGACTAGCGGGAGGGCCCCTCCCTACAATGAGCAGTTCTTC,CGLRFWTSGRAPPYNEQFF
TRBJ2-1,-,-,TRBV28,TGTGCCAGCCATGTCGGGAACAATGAGCAGTTCTTC,CASHVGNNEQFF
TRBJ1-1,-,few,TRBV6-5,TGTGCCAGCGGTCAGGGGAGTGGGACTGAAGCTTTCTTT,CASGQGSGTEAFF
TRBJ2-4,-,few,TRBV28,TGTGCCAGCAGTTTAGGAGGTCAAAGGGTAGCCAAAAACATTCAGTACTTC,CASSLGGQRVAKNIQYF
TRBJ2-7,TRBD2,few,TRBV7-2,TGTGCCAGCAGCTTAGCTAGCGGGAGAAGGGCATACGAGCAGTACTTC,CASSLASGRRAYEQYF
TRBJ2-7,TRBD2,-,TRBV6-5,TGTGCCAGCAGTTATAGCGGGAGGTCGGACGAGCAGTACTTC,CASSYSGRSDEQYF
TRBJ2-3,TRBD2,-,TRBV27,TGTGCCAGCAGTTTCGAACTAGCGGGAGTAGGAGATACGCAGTATTTT,CASSFELAGVGDTQYF
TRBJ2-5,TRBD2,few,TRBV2,TGTGCCAGCAGTGAACGCGGGGGATCGGGTGAGACCCAGTACTTC,CASSERGGSGETQYF